This entry lists 24 T cell receptor beta chains sequenced from one sample in a study of Graves' ophthalmopathy and Graves' hyperthyroidism (dated by TCRdb to between 2018 and 2020). The sequencer was an Illumina HiSeq 2000. TCR beta CDR3 regions were amplified from RNA transcripts for repertoire sequencing. A first-round RT-PCR used HTBI primers with the Qiagen OneStep RT-PCR kit, followed by a second-round multiplex PCR, size selection and purification. Using fastp trimming at Q25 and MiXCR clonotype assembly, TCRdb reanalyzed the public sequencing data and kept in-frame beta chains. Here each entry gathers all rows of one CDR3 protein and keeps the most common genes and DNA. The sample contains roughly 500,000 distinct CDR3 sequences, about an eighth of them found a single time. Clones ranked in the top ten supply over 8% of the sample. The specimen sequenced was blood. The receptors were gathered from a woman in her twenties or thirties with Graves' ophthalmopathy. Donor details come from another sample of the same person, matched by shared clones.

This clonotype occurred many times. J is TRBJ1-2 and V is TRBV28; perhaps TRBD1 as D (6 bases). Germline V CDR1 and CDR2: MDHEN, SYDVKM. The CDR3 covers 15 residues. V was cut by 3 bases and J by 3 bases, with 14 bases left in between. In DNA, the CDR3 is TGTGCCAGCAGTTTTTCCGTGACAGGCTACTATGGCTACACCTTC. It encodes CASSFSVTGYYGYTF.

The table lists this clonotype with a few counts. This rearrangement joins TRBV12-3 or TRBV12-4 to TRBJ2-3; 7 nucleotides line up with TRBD2. The CDR3 contains 14 residues. The trim removed 1 base at V and 3 bases at J, leaving 1 base unmatched. The DNA of the CDR3 is TGTGCCAGCAGTTTAGGGACTAGAACAGATACGCAGTATTTT. Protein product: CASSLGTRTDTQYF.

The chain is built from TRBV28 and TRBJ2-7, with 9 nucleotides matching TRBD2. Germline V gene lookup returns CDR1 MDHEN and CDR2 SYDVKM. The length of the CDR3 is 15 residues. Trimming removed 3 bases from V and 1 base from J; junction bases left unmatched: 4. Written as DNA, the CDR3 is TGTGCCAGCAGTTTGACTAGCGGCCAGTCCTACGAGCAGTACTTC. The encoded protein is CASSLTSGQSYEQYF.

This clonotype was detected many times. This chain links TRBV7-2 with TRBJ2-7; 13 nucleotides align to TRBD2. Trimming cost V 5 bases and J 3 bases; bases outside gene matches: 7. This CDR3 is built from 16 residues. The germline V gene has CDR1 SGHTA and CDR2 FQGNSA. The CDR3 protein is CASSHGLAGDGYEQYF. In nucleotides, the CDR3 is TGTGCCAGCAGCCACGGACTAGCGGGAGATGGCTACGAGCAGTACTTC. Full variable domain (remainder filled in from reference TRBV7-2 and TRBJ2-7): GAGVSQSPSNKVTEKGKDVELRCDPISGHTALYWYRQSLGQGLEFLIYFQGNSAPDKSGLPSDRFSAERTGGSVSTLTIQRTQQEDSAVYLCASSHGLAGDGYEQYFGPGTRLTVT.

This clonotype occurred many times. The chain employs TRBV28 and TRBJ1-1; TRBD1 aligns across 8 bases. Per germline, CDR1 MDHEN and CDR2 SYDVKM. Trimming took 3 bases from V and 5 from J; bases not matched to a gene: 5. CDR3 size: 14 residues. The CDR3 loop reads CASSLDRVRTEAFF. The CDR3 DNA reads TGTGCCAGCAGTTTGGACAGGGTCAGGACTGAAGCTTTCTTT. The variable domain in full, with the rest retrieved from reference TRBV28 and TRBJ1-1, is DVKVTQSSRYLVKRTGEKVFLECVQDMDHENMFWYRQDPGLGLRLIYFSYDVKMKEKGDIPEGYSVSREKKERFSLILESASTNQTSMYLCASSLDRVRTEAFFGQGTRLTVV.

This clonotype appeared many times. This chain uses TRBV19 with TRBJ1-2, with D uncertain. CDR1 is LNHDA and CDR2 is SQIVND in the germline V gene (reference sequence). CDR3 length equals 11 residues. V lost 7 bases to trimming and J lost 2 bases, with 5 bases between them. The CDR3 DNA reads as TGTGCCAGTAAGGAAAACTATGGCTACACCTTC. Protein: CASKENYGYTF.

In its sample, this clonotype was seen many times. V and J are TRBV6-5 and TRBJ2-3; D perhaps matches TRBD1 (6 bases). Looked up from germline, CDR1 is MNHEY and CDR2 is SVGAGI. The CDR3 runs to 16 residues. V lost 2 bases and J lost 1, with 13 bases in between. The CDR3 nucleotides are TGTGCCAGCAGTTACGCCTTTGAGGGGGGCACAGATACGCAGTATTTT. Encoded protein: CASSYAFEGGTDTQYF.

V is TRBV4-1 and J is TRBJ2-5, with 8 bases that match TRBD2. Losses at the gene ends were 2 bases for V and 2 bases for J; bases not matched to a gene: 4. Germline CDR1 reads MGHRA; CDR2 reads YSYEKL. This CDR3 contains 15 residues. CDR3 DNA: TGCGCCAGCAGCCAACCCCGGGAGGGACAAGAGACCCAGTACTTC. Its protein is CASSQPREGQETQYF.

This clonotype was seen at least ten times. This chain connects TRBV19 to TRBJ1-1; 7 bases fit TRBD1. Trimming at V came to 7 bases and at J to 0 bases, leaving 17 bases not matched to a gene. This CDR3 spans 18 amino acids. The germline V gene encodes CDR1 LNHDA and CDR2 SQIVND (reference sequence). The CDR3 DNA is TGTGCCAGTACCAGAAAGACCCGGACAGGCAGCATGAACACTGAAGCTTTCTTT. Its translation is CASTRKTRTGSMNTEAFF.

This clonotype appeared a single time. V gene TRBV10-2 combines with J gene TRBJ2-7; D is undetermined. The length of the CDR3 is 13 residues. V was trimmed by 1 base and J by 2 bases, leaving 6 bases between them. Germline CDR1 reads WSHSY; CDR2 reads SAAADI. CDR3 DNA: TGCGCCAGCAGTGAGTGGGTTCCCTACGAGCAGTACTTC. Amino acids: CASSEWVPYEQYF.

This sequence joins TRBV12-3 or TRBV12-4 and TRBJ1-2, with TRBD1 matching over 7 bases. After removal of 2 bases from V and 3 bases from J, the junction contained 6 bases not matched to a gene. CDR3 length equals 15 residues. As DNA, the CDR3 is TGTGCCAGCAGTTTAAAAGGGGGCGCGGACTATGGCTACACCTTC. Its translation is CASSLKGGADYGYTF.

CDR3 DNA sequence: TGTGCCAGCAGCCCCGGGACCCGGGTTATCTATGGCTACACCTTC. Its protein product is CASSPGTRVIYGYTF. This rearrangement joins TRBV12-3 or TRBV12-4 to TRBJ1-2; possibly TRBD1 for D (5 bases). The CDR3 covers 15 residues. Trimming left V 6 bases short and J 4 bases short, with 18 bases between.

This clonotype was seen only a few times. The chain carries TRBV3-1 and TRBJ2-7; D is unresolved. Trimming cost V 1 base and J 2 bases, with 15 bases left between them. The V gene's germline CDR1 is LGHDT and CDR2 YNNKEL (reference sequence). CDR3 length: 16 amino acids. Here the CDR3 DNA reads TGTGCCAGCAGCCAAGGAGGTAGAACAGTCGCCTACGAGCAGTACTTC. It specifies CASSQGGRTVAYEQYF.

This clonotype was seen at least ten times. This chain joins TRBV7-3 and TRBJ2-5; 9 bases map to TRBD2. CDR1 and CDR2 from the germline V gene are SGHTA and FQGTGA. This CDR3 comprises 15 residues. V lost 5 bases, J lost 5 bases, and 9 bases stayed unmatched. CDR3 coding DNA: TGTGCCAGCAGCCCCAGTGGGACTAGCTCGGAGACCCAGTACTTC. Protein product: CASSPSGTSSETQYF. Using reference TRBV7-3 and TRBJ2-5 for the parts outside the CDR3, the full variable domain is GAGVSQTPSNKVTEKGKYVELRCDPISGHTALYWYRQSLGQGPEFLIYFQGTGAADDSGLPNDRFFAVRPEGSVSTLKIQRTERGDSAVYLCASSPSGTSSETQYFGPGTRLLVL.

The sample holds many counts of this clonotype. This chain connects TRBV11-3 to TRBJ1-1, with TRBD1 matching over 7 bases. V lost 3 bases and J lost 3; bases outside the gene matches: 4. The CDR3 runs to 14 residues. Germline V gene sequence: CDR1 SGHNT, CDR2 YENEEA. The CDR3 loop is CASSFDRVYTEAFF. CDR3 sequence (DNA): TGTGCCAGCAGCTTTGACAGGGTATACACTGAAGCTTTCTTT. Full variable domain (missing parts from reference TRBV11-3 and TRBJ1-1): EAGVVQSPRYKIIEKKQPVAFWCNPISGHNTLYWYLQNLGQGPELLIRYENEEAVDDSQLPKDRFSAERLKGVDSTLKIQPAELGDSAVYLCASSFDRVYTEAFFGQGTRLTVV.

This rearrangement joins TRBV20-1 to TRBJ2-7; 8 bases match TRBD2. CDR3 length: 15 residues. V shed 2 bases and J 1 base; nucleotides not matched to a gene: 7. Looked up from germline, CDR1 is DFQATT and CDR2 is SNEGSKA (reference sequence). CDR3: CSARRSGAYSYEQYF. CDR3 sequence (DNA): TGCAGTGCTAGACGTAGCGGGGCTTATTCCTACGAGCAGTACTTC.

This clonotype has at least ten counts. The chain uses TRBV28 and TRBJ1-5, with a tentative D call TRBD1 (5 bases). In germline, CDR1 is MDHEN, CDR2 SYDVKM. V lost 5 bases, J lost 0 bases, and 11 bases lay in between. The CDR3 covers 15 residues. This CDR3 is CASSRDRYSNQPQHF. DNA of the CDR3: TGTGCCAGCAGTCGGGACCGATATAGCAATCAGCCCCAGCATTTT.

This clonotype occurred many times. The chain carries TRBV20-1 and TRBJ2-5, with TRBD2 matching over 8 bases. CDR3 size: 15 residues. CDR1 DFQATT and CDR2 SNEGSKA come from the germline V gene (reference sequence). The V and J ends lost 1 base and 1 base, in that order; junction bases with no gene match: 5. The CDR3 here is CSARVERGFQETQYF. CDR3 bases: TGCAGTGCTAGAGTCGAGCGGGGGTTCCAAGAGACCCAGTACTTC.

This clonotype was seen many times. V usage is TRBV20-1 and J usage is TRBJ1-5, with 7 bases fitting TRBD1. This CDR3 comprises 15 residues. V shed 3 bases, J shed 2 bases, and the junction held 7 bases outside the gene matches. Germline CDR1 DFQATT, CDR2 SNEGSKA (reference sequence). The CDR3 loop reads CSARTGIYGNQPQHF. CDR3 coding DNA: TGCAGTGCTAGGACAGGGATTTATGGCAATCAGCCCCAGCATTTT.

V and J are TRBV27 and TRBJ2-5; either TRBD1 or TRBD2 may supply D (5 bases each). V lost 7 bases to trimming and J lost 3 bases, with 15 bases between them. The CDR3 has 14 residues. In germline, CDR1 is MNHEY, CDR2 SMNVEV (reference sequence). The CDR3 DNA is TGTGCCAGCATGCAGGGACGGTTGAAAGAGACCCAGTACTTC. This sequence encodes CASMQGRLKETQYF.

This clonotype was seen at least ten times. This sequence joins TRBV19 and TRBJ1-1; the D gene is possibly TRBD1 (5 bases). CDR1 LNHDA and CDR2 SQIVND come from the germline V gene (reference sequence). The CDR3 sequence is 15 residues long. Trimming took 0 bases from V and 4 from J, leaving 12 bases between them. This chain's CDR3 is CASSIDPTGRTEAFF. The CDR3 region has the DNA TGTGCCAGTAGTATAGATCCTACGGGGCGCACTGAAGCTTTCTTT.

This clonotype was seen ten or more times. The V and J genes are TRBV24-1 and TRBJ2-2; weak D call: TRBD1 (5 bases). Germline CDR1 reads KGHDR; CDR2 reads SFDVKD. CDR3 size: 15 residues. Trimming cost V 1 base and J 5 bases, with 10 bases left between them. The CDR3 DNA reads as TGTGCCACCAGTGATTTTCAGGGTCCGACCGGGGAGCTGTTTTTT. It yields the protein CATSDFQGPTGELFF.

The CDR3 here is CASSQGTVYTYEQYF. Written as DNA, the CDR3 is TGCGCCAGCAGCCAAGGGACAGTGTATACCTACGAGCAGTACTTC. The rearrangement uses TRBV4-1 and TRBJ2-7; possible D gene TRBD1, 6 bases. The germline V and J ends were trimmed by 1 base and 2 bases, with 12 bases remaining between them. From germline, CDR1 is MGHRA and CDR2 YSYEKL. The CDR3 sequence is 15 residues long.

The V and J genes are TRBV27 and TRBJ1-2, with 10 bases matching TRBD1. The CDR3 length is 15 residues. The V and J ends lost 5 bases and 4 bases, in that order; junction bases with no gene match: 7. The germline gives CDR1 MNHEY, CDR2 SMNVEV (reference sequence). The DNA for the CDR3 is TGTGCCAGCAGTCAGGGGACAGGGGTTGGCTATGGCTACACCTTC. Translation gives CASSQGTGVGYGYTF.